This T cell receptor (beta chain) was sequenced for a study of blood T cell repertoires in COVID-19. A note on this clone: The sample carries other DNA sequences with the same CDR3.

The protocol was immunoSEQ multiplex PCR, while the TCRdb copy is restricted to in-frame clones and leaves out a portion. Among about 300,000 clones listed, 75% to 90% were seen once. Germline V CDR1 and CDR2: SQVTM, ANQGSEA. The CDR3 is 13 amino acids. Trimming took off 6 bases at V and 1 base at J, with 11 bases between the two ends. The chain carries TRBV29-1 and TRBJ2-3; tentatively, D is TRBD2 (6 bases). The sequence came from a man aged 25-45 years who had recovered from COVID-19. Source material: PBMCs or T cells enriched from blood (not recorded which). The CDR3 loop is CSVLGGGTDTQYF. DNA for the CDR3: TGCAGCGTGTTAGGCGGGGGCACAGATACGCAGTATTTT.